One sample yielded the 18 T cell receptor beta chains listed below, sequenced in a study of CD8+ T cells in alopecia areata. After isolation, RNA underwent reverse transcription to generate cDNA as the sequencing template. Using immunoSEQ multiplex PCR, the repertoire was profiled, and TCRdb retains in-frame clones only, with some absent. The table shows approximately 130,000 clones, with about 51% occurring only once. The specimen was NKG2D-low CD8+ T cells sorted from blood. Receptors originate from a human donor with alopecia areata.

This clone has just a few counts. The V and J genes are TRBV29-1 and TRBJ2-1, with D tentatively TRBD2 (5 bases). The CDR3 consists of 13 residues. Germline CDR1 reads SQVTM; CDR2 reads ANQGSEA. The ends were cut back, 8 bases at V and 10 bases at J, with 21 bases in the middle. CDR3 sequence (DNA): TGCAGCATCGACGACGGACTGACCGACGAGCAGTTCTTC. The encoded protein is CSIDDGLTDEQFF.

This rearrangement joins TRBV28 to TRBJ2-7; no reliable D call. V was cut by 5 bases and J by 0 bases, with 11 bases left in between. The CDR3 spans 14 residues. Germline CDR1 reads MDHEN; CDR2 reads SYDVKM. CDR3: CASSVEKNSYEQYF. DNA for the CDR3: TGTGCCAGCAGTGTAGAGAAAAACTCCTACGAGCAGTACTTC.

This rearrangement joins TRBV30 to TRBJ2-1; 11 nucleotides line up with TRBD1. Germline V gene data show CDR1 as GTSNPN and CDR2 as SVGIG (reference sequence). This CDR3 is 14 amino acids long. Trimming took 2 bases from V and 6 from J; bases not matched to a gene: 3. CDR3 bases: TGTGCCTGGAGTAGGACAGGGGGCAGCAATGAGCAGTTCTTC. Its translation: CAWSRTGGSNEQFF.

This clone occurred a few times. V gene TRBV7-9 combines with J gene TRBJ2-1; D is unclear. Germline V gene sequence: CDR1 SEHNR, CDR2 FQNEAQ (reference sequence). Trimming took 5 bases from V and 5 from J, leaving 1 base between them. The CDR3 consists of 10 residues. The CDR3 sequence: CASSNNEQFF. CDR3 DNA: TGTGCCAGCAGCAACAATGAGCAGTTCTTC.

The chain joins TRBV27 to TRBJ2-7; 7 positions agree with TRBD2. Germline V gene data show CDR1 as MNHEY and CDR2 as SMNVEV (reference sequence). The CDR3 covers 14 residues. The ends lost 3 bases at V and 7 bases at J; junction bases unmatched: 9. The CDR3: CASSFSGTTREQYF. In DNA form, the CDR3 reads TGTGCCAGCAGTTTCTCAGGGACTACGAGGGAGCAGTACTTC.

The chain employs TRBV2 and TRBJ2-3; D possibly corresponds to TRBD2 (5 bases). CDR1 SNHLY and CDR2 FYNNEI come from the germline V gene. V was clipped by 6 bases and J by 11 bases, with 9 bases between them. The CDR3 runs to 10 residues. CDR3 DNA: TGTGCCAGCAGGCAACTAGTGCAGTATTTT. It is translated as CASRQLVQYF.

This clone turned up a few times. This chain connects TRBV15 to TRBJ1-1; D is possibly TRBD1 (5 bases). CDR1 is LNHNV, CDR2 YYDKDF, per germline (reference sequence). CDR3 length: 14 amino acids. Trimming shortened V by 5 bases and J by 4 bases, and 14 bases separated the two germline ends. The CDR3 DNA reads as TGTGCCACCAGCTCGGGCAGGGAGGCCACTGAAGCTTTCTTT. Its protein product is CATSSGREATEAFF.

The CDR3 loop is CASSLVDTEAFF. CDR3 in DNA: TGCGCCAGCAGCTTGGTGGACACTGAAGCTTTCTTT. V is TRBV5-1 and J is TRBJ1-1; no definite D call. CDR3 length equals 12 residues. Trimming took off 0 bases at V and 3 bases at J, with 3 bases between the two ends. Germline V lookup: CDR1 SGHRS, CDR2 YFSETQ.

This clone was seen a single time. The genes are TRBV27 and TRBJ1-2; a weak D match, TRBD1 (6 bases). The V gene lost 6 bases and the J gene lost 1 base, with 15 bases spanning the gap. The CDR3 is 15 amino acids. CDR1 and CDR2 (germline): MNHEY, SMNVEV (reference sequence). The CDR3 is CASRGGQFLNYGYTF. The CDR3 DNA follows: TGTGCCAGCAGAGGAGGACAGTTCCTTAACTATGGCTACACCTTC.

V gene TRBV7-9 combines with J gene TRBJ2-3, with D uncertain. The CDR3 length is 12 residues. Germline V lookup: CDR1 SEHNR, CDR2 FQNEAQ (reference sequence). Trimming took 5 bases from V and 4 from J, leaving 7 bases between them. CDR3 bases: TGTGCCAGCAGCCCCGAGCCAGATACGCAGTATTTT. This gives the protein CASSPEPDTQYF.

The V gene is TRBV7-9, the J gene TRBJ1-2; D uncertain. Germline V lookup: CDR1 SEHNR, CDR2 FQNEAQ (reference sequence). The CDR3 sequence is 12 residues long. V lost 6 bases and J 7 bases, leaving 12 bases between the germline ends. CDR3 amino acids: CASRSEGGGYTF. The CDR3 DNA follows: TGTGCCAGCAGGTCGGAGGGAGGTGGCTACACCTTC.

The V and J genes are TRBV2 and TRBJ1-4; D not certain. The CDR3 has 10 residues. The V end was cut by 8 bases, the J end by 7 bases, with 5 bases between. Germline values: CDR1 SNHLY, CDR2 FYNNEI. CDR3 in amino acids: CASGSEKLFF. The CDR3 DNA reads as TGTGCCAGCGGAAGTGAAAAACTGTTTTTT.

The chain couples TRBV29-1 to TRBJ2-3, with TRBD2 as a possible D gene (6 bases). Germline CDR1 and CDR2: SQVTM and ANQGSEA. There are 19 residues in the CDR3. V was trimmed by 3 bases and J by 5 bases, leaving 30 bases between them. DNA of the CDR3: TGCAGCGTTGATGGGATAAGAACCGTAGAAGCGGGTCCCGAAGATACGCAGTATTTT. Protein sequence: CSVDGIRTVEAGPEDTQYF.

The V call is TRBV27, the J call TRBJ2-3; 7 bases fit TRBD2. The CDR3 contains 13 residues. The junction had 9 bases not matched to a gene; V was cut back by 11 bases and J by 4 bases. Germline V gene data show CDR1 as MNHEY and CDR2 as SMNVEV (reference sequence). The CDR3 coding sequence is TGTGCCGCCAGCGGGGCGGTAGCAGATACGCAGTATTTT. It specifies CAASGAVADTQYF.

This chain links TRBV30 with TRBJ2-5; TRBD2 might be the D (5 bases). V dropped 2 bases and J dropped 5 bases, with 12 bases sitting between them. The CDR3 is 13 amino acids. Germline CDR1 GTSNPN, CDR2 SVGIG (reference sequence). The CDR3 nucleotides are TGTGCCTGGAGTATGGAACGCGGGGAGACCCAGTACTTC. Its translation: CAWSMERGETQYF.

This clone was seen a few times. V usage is TRBV29-1 and J usage is TRBJ2-5, with a tentative D call TRBD2 (5 bases). V shed 4 bases and J shed 5 bases, with 8 bases lying between them. There are 11 residues in the CDR3. Germline lookup yields CDR1 SQVTM and CDR2 ANQGSEA. CDR3 in DNA: TGCAGCGTTGGGGGAGTGGAGACCCAGTACTTC. It yields the protein CSVGGVETQYF.

The rearrangement links TRBV30 to TRBJ2-1, with D maybe TRBD2 (5 bases). The CDR3 spans 13 residues. Trimming took 2 bases from V and 9 from J, leaving 14 bases between them. CDR1 is GTSNPN, CDR2 SVGIG, per germline (reference sequence). The CDR3 region is CAWSPPLEAEQFF. CDR3 DNA sequence: TGTGCCTGGAGTCCTCCGCTGGAGGCTGAGCAGTTCTTC.

V and J are TRBV4-3 and TRBJ2-1, with D unresolved. Trimming removed 4 bases from V and 4 bases from J, with 14 bases in between. The V gene's germline CDR1 is LGHNA and CDR2 YSLEER. The CDR3 runs to 15 residues. CDR3 protein: CASSPLLGPYNEQFF. In nucleotides, the CDR3 is TGCGCCAGCAGCCCACTTCTCGGGCCTTACAATGAGCAGTTCTTC.